A selection of T cell receptor beta chains follows, all from one sample in a study of shared clonotypes between healthy human individuals. The protocol was immunoSEQ multiplex PCR, while the TCRdb copy is restricted to in-frame clones and leaves out a portion. Of some 1 million clones in the sample, more than 60% were seen once. Sequenced material: memory CD4+ T cells sorted from blood. The receptor set was obtained from a man aged 18 to 30 in good health. The CDR3 runs from the conserved cysteine through the conserved F or W. The order of the fields is V gene, clone size, CDR3 length, J gene, D gene, CDR3 protein, CDR3 DNA. A D gene is named only where the DNA matches it firmly. The listing skips clone size in some rows; elsewhere it reads once, few, many or a size class.

V: TRBV10-3
size: NA
length: 11
J: TRBJ2-7
D: NA
CDR3: CAISASYEQYF
DNA: TGTGCCATCAGTGCTAGCTACGAGCAGTACTTC

V: TRBV25-1
size: NA
length: 15
J: TRBJ2-7
D: TRBD1
CDR3: CASGPGGGTPYEQYF
DNA: TGTGCCAGCGGCCCAGGGGGCGGGACTCCCTACGAGCAGTACTTC

V: TRBV4-1
size: many
length: 12
J: TRBJ1-3
D: NA
CDR3: CASSQEGNTIYF
DNA: TGCGCCAGCAGCCAAGAAGGAAACACCATATATTTT

V: TRBV5-6
size: NA
length: 14
J: TRBJ1-2
D: TRBD1
CDR3: CASSLERTGGGYTF
DNA: TGTGCCAGCAGCTTGGAAAGGACAGGTGGTGGCTACACCTTC

V: TRBV4-2
size: few
length: 15
J: TRBJ2-5
D: NA
CDR3: CASSQTGQHQETQYF
DNA: TGTGCCAGCAGCCAAACGGGACAACACCAAGAGACCCAGTACTTC

V: TRBV5-1
size: NA
length: 15
J: TRBJ1-1
D: NA
CDR3: CASTAGPLGNTEAFF
DNA: TGCGCCAGCACCGCCGGACCTCTCGGGAACACTGAAGCTTTCTTT

V: TRBV18
size: NA
length: 17
J: TRBJ2-1
D: NA
CDR3: CASSPPWGARSYNEQFF
DNA: TGTGCCAGCTCACCACCGTGGGGAGCTCGCTCCTACAATGAGCAGTTCTTC

V: TRBV7-2
size: NA
length: 13
J: TRBJ2-2
D: TRBD1
CDR3: CASSQGAVGELFF
DNA: TGTGCCAGCAGCCAGGGGGCGGTCGGGGAGCTGTTTTTT

V: TRBV13
size: NA
length: 16
J: TRBJ1-5
D: NA
CDR3: CASSGKSFGWNQPQHF
DNA: TGTGCCAGCAGCGGGAAGTCCTTTGGGTGGAATCAGCCCCAGCATTTT

V: TRBV7-9
size: few
length: 15
J: TRBJ2-7
D: NA
CDR3: CASSLTSGLSIEQYF
DNA: TGTGCCAGCAGCTTGACCTCGGGACTCTCTATCGAGCAGTACTTC

V: TRBV5-1
size: NA
length: 14
J: TRBJ1-1
D: NA
CDR3: CASSPKEQGAEAFF
DNA: TGCGCCAGCAGCCCTAAAGAACAGGGCGCTGAAGCTTTCTTT

V: TRBV2
size: NA
length: 12
J: TRBJ2-7
D: NA
CDR3: CASSADAYEQYF
DNA: TGTGCCAGCAGTGCGGACGCCTACGAGCAGTACTTC

V: TRBV5-1
size: NA
length: 16
J: TRBJ1-3
D: NA
CDR3: CASSLSGGLSRNTIYF
DNA: TGCGCCAGCAGCTTATCGGGGGGGTTATCCCGGAACACCATATATTTT

V: TRBV19
size: NA
length: 15
J: TRBJ1-6
D: NA
CDR3: CASSPEVGYNSPLHF
DNA: TGTGCCAGTAGTCCCGAGGTCGGGTATAATTCACCCCTCCACTTT

V: TRBV5-1
size: NA
length: 15
J: TRBJ2-7
D: TRBD1
CDR3: CASSPSTGGKNEQYF
DNA: TGCGCCAGCAGCCCCTCGACAGGGGGCAAGAACGAGCAGTACTTC

V: TRBV5-1
size: NA
length: 16
J: TRBJ2-1
D: NA
CDR3: CASSLARGGAGNEQFF
DNA: TGCGCCAGCAGCTTGGCCCGCGGGGGCGCAGGGAATGAGCAGTTCTTC

V: TRBV9
size: NA
length: 15
J: TRBJ2-3
D: NA
CDR3: CASSVVPVSTDTQYF
DNA: TGTGCCAGCAGCGTAGTTCCGGTCAGCACAGATACGCAGTATTTT

V: TRBV5-8
size: once
length: 14
J: TRBJ2-5
D: NA
CDR3: CASSPSGERETQYF
DNA: TGTGCCAGCAGCCCCTCCGGGGAGAGAGAGACCCAGTACTTC

V: TRBV5-4
size: NA
length: 15
J: TRBJ2-7
D: TRBD2
CDR3: CASSSGTSGRYEQYF
DNA: TGTGCCAGCAGCTCGGGGACTAGCGGGAGATACGAGCAGTACTTC

V: TRBV6-5
size: NA
length: 12
J: TRBJ1-1
D: NA
CDR3: CASRLTETEAFF
DNA: TGTGCCAGCAGACTTACAGAAACTGAAGCTTTCTTT

V: TRBV4-1
size: once
length: 13
J: TRBJ1-5
D: NA
CDR3: CASSLAGPEAQHF
DNA: TGCGCCAGCAGCCTGGCAGGCCCCGAGGCCCAGCATTTT

V: TRBV10-1
size: NA
length: 15
J: TRBJ2-3
D: NA
CDR3: CASSEAGTGTDTQYF
DNA: TGCGCCAGCAGTGAGGCTGGGACTGGGACAGATACGCAGTATTTT

V: TRBV7-2
size: once
length: 17
J: TRBJ2-7
D: TRBD2
CDR3: CASSLRGGSGSFYEQYF
DNA: TGTGCCAGCAGCTTAAGGGGGGGCAGCGGGAGTTTCTACGAGCAGTACTTC

V: TRBV5-6
size: NA
length: 16
J: TRBJ2-7
D: TRBD2
CDR3: CASSPGPSGVSYEQYF
DNA: TGTGCCAGCAGCCCGGGACCTAGCGGGGTTTCCTACGAGCAGTACTTC

V: TRBV19
size: NA
length: 14
J: TRBJ2-3
D: NA
CDR3: CASSPGTSGNTQYF
DNA: TGTGCCAGTAGCCCCGGGACGTCTGGGAATACGCAGTATTTT

V: TRBV7-9
size: NA
length: 14
J: TRBJ1-2
D: NA
CDR3: CASSLMSTGYGYTF
DNA: TGTGCCAGCAGCTTAATGTCGACTGGATATGGCTACACCTTC

V: TRBV10-3
size: NA
length: 14
J: TRBJ2-1
D: NA
CDR3: CAIRGLYRENEQFF
DNA: TGTGCCATCAGGGGACTTTACAGGGAGAATGAGCAGTTCTTC

V: TRBV5-4
size: NA
length: 14
J: TRBJ1-2
D: TRBD1
CDR3: CASSSRDREDGYTF
DNA: TGTGCCAGCAGCAGCCGGGACAGGGAAGATGGCTACACCTTC

V: TRBV7-2
size: NA
length: 15
J: TRBJ2-5
D: NA
CDR3: CASSRGMIYQETQYF
DNA: TGTGCCAGCAGCCGGGGCATGATCTACCAAGAGACCCAGTACTTC

V: TRBV28
size: NA
length: 12
J: TRBJ2-4
D: NA
CDR3: CASSLFKNIQYF
DNA: TGTGCCAGCAGTTTATTCAAAAACATTCAGTACTTC

V: TRBV29-1
size: once
length: 14
J: TRBJ2-1
D: NA
CDR3: CSVCAQESYNEQFF
DNA: TGCAGTGTTTGTGCGCAGGAGTCCTACAATGAGCAGTTCTTC

V: TRBV14
size: NA
length: 15
J: TRBJ2-6
D: NA
CDR3: CASSHMGTGANVLTF
DNA: TGTGCCAGCAGCCACATGGGGACTGGGGCCAACGTCCTGACTTTC

V: TRBV30
size: NA
length: 21
J: TRBJ2-7
D: TRBD2
CDR3: CAWSIGVGRRLAGNTPYEQYF
DNA: TGTGCCTGGAGTATCGGGGTCGGCCGGCGACTAGCGGGCAACACCCCCTACGAGCAGTACTTC

V: TRBV5-6
size: NA
length: 14
J: TRBJ1-4
D: NA
CDR3: CASAVGGRYEKLFF
DNA: TGTGCCAGCGCCGTGGGGGGGCGGTATGAAAAACTGTTTTTT

V: TRBV5-6
size: NA
length: 14
J: TRBJ2-7
D: TRBD1
CDR3: CASSLRQGAYEQYF
DNA: TGTGCCAGCAGCTTGAGGCAGGGGGCCTACGAGCAGTACTTC

V: TRBV10-1
size: NA
length: 13
J: TRBJ2-5
D: NA
CDR3: CASSESGIETQYF
DNA: TGCGCCAGCAGTGAGTCGGGTATAGAGACCCAGTACTTC

V: TRBV28
size: NA
length: 16
J: TRBJ1-6
D: NA
CDR3: CASKETENFYNSPLHF
DNA: TGTGCCAGCAAAGAGACAGAAAACTTCTATAATTCACCCCTCCACTTT

V: TRBV10-1
size: NA
length: 19
J: TRBJ2-3
D: TRBD1
CDR3: CASSEYGAGGNLGTDTQYF
DNA: TGCGCCAGCAGTGAATATGGGGCAGGGGGCAATTTGGGCACAGATACGCAGTATTTT

V: TRBV6-5
size: NA
length: 13
J: TRBJ2-5
D: TRBD1
CDR3: CASRSGGPGAQYF
DNA: TGTGCCAGCAGGTCAGGGGGCCCCGGGGCCCAGTACTTC

V: TRBV7-2
size: few
length: 12
J: TRBJ1-5
D: NA
CDR3: CASSVGGQPQHF
DNA: TGTGCCAGCAGCGTCGGGGGGCAGCCCCAGCATTTT

V: TRBV5-1
size: many
length: 16
J: TRBJ1-1
D: NA
CDR3: CASSLVPDRSNTEAFF
DNA: TGCGCCAGCAGCTTGGTACCGGACAGAAGTAACACTGAAGCTTTCTTT

V: TRBV6-5
size: NA
length: 15
J: TRBJ2-1
D: TRBD1
CDR3: CASSYSAGGKNEQFF
DNA: TGTGCCAGCAGTTACTCGGCAGGGGGAAAGAATGAGCAGTTCTTC

V: TRBV7-6
size: NA
length: 12
J: TRBJ2-7
D: NA
CDR3: CASSSGDYEQYF
DNA: TGTGCCAGCAGCTCCGGGGACTACGAGCAGTACTTC

V: TRBV9
size: NA
length: 15
J: TRBJ2-5
D: NA
CDR3: CASSVGRRTQETQYF
DNA: TGTGCCAGCAGCGTAGGTCGTCGGACCCAAGAGACCCAGTACTTC

V: TRBV9
size: NA
length: 15
J: TRBJ1-4
D: NA
CDR3: CASSLNPGSNEKLFF
DNA: TGTGCCAGCAGCCTAAACCCAGGGTCTAATGAAAAACTGTTTTTT

V: TRBV7-9
size: NA
length: 14
J: TRBJ2-1
D: TRBD2
CDR3: CASETSGGWDEQFF
DNA: TGTGCCAGCGAGACTAGCGGGGGTTGGGATGAGCAGTTCTTC